The 21 T cell receptor beta chains below come from one sample, sequenced in a study of molecular identifiers for immune sequencing clone quantification (dated by TCRdb to the late 2010s). Library preparation employed PCR. Sequenced using an Illumina HiSeq 4000. TCRdb reprocessing: public reads trimmed at Q25 with fastp, clones called with MiXCR, in-frame beta chains kept. Each record represents a unique CDR3 protein, reported with the most common genes and DNA among its rows. Present in this sample are about 640,000 distinct CDR3 sequences, just under 20% of which were seen just once. Of the sample, 0.85% is held by the ten largest clones. The sample comprised naive CD8+ T cells from blood, with Jurkat cell RNA spiked in. According to the study, the label for this sample's cell subset or site signals: FACS-sorted CD8+CD4-CCR7+CD45RA+ naive T cells. Receptors originate from a human donor in good health. Some libraries in this study had Jurkat cell RNA spiked in.

This chain links TRBV28 with TRBJ2-1; TRBD1 matches 7 bases. This CDR3 spans 13 amino acids. From germline, CDR1 is MDHEN and CDR2 SYDVKM. J lost 6 bases, V lost 7 bases, and 6 bases had no gene match. The CDR3 reads CASTQGVVNEQFF. CDR3 sequence (DNA): TGTGCCAGCACCCAGGGGGTCGTCAATGAGCAGTTCTTC.

This clonotype was counted a few times. The rearrangement joins TRBV19 to TRBJ2-7; perhaps TRBD2 as D (6 bases). CDR3 size: 11 residues. V was pared by 6 bases and J by 12 bases, with 15 bases between. Looked up from germline, CDR1 is LNHDA and CDR2 is SQIVND (reference sequence). CDR3 nucleotide sequence: TGTGCCAGTAGCCGGGACTTCGGGTGGTACTTC. It codes for CASSRDFGWYF.

Many counts were recorded for this clonotype. This chain joins TRBV6-6 and TRBJ2-5; 12 bases agree with TRBD2. V lost 8 bases to trimming and J lost 1 base; unmatched junction nucleotides: 17. Germline lookup yields CDR1 MNHNY and CDR2 SVGAGI (reference sequence). The CDR3 length is 19 residues. Here the CDR3 DNA reads TGTGCCAGCGGAAGACGGACAGGAGGACTAGCGGGGTTCCAAGAGACCCAGTACTTC. Its protein product is CASGRRTGGLAGFQETQYF.

This clonotype was observed a few times. The rearrangement joins TRBV6-2 or TRBV6-3 to TRBJ2-3; unclear D gene. CDR3 length: 14 residues. With 1 base removed from V and 2 bases from J, the gap between germline ends came to 7 bases. The germline gives CDR1 MNHEY, CDR2 SVGEGT. The CDR3 DNA reads TGTGCCAGCAGTTACTTGTCCGCCACAGATACGCAGTATTTT. Protein: CASSYLSATDTQYF.

This clonotype was detected many times. The chain links TRBV20-1 to TRBJ1-5; 7 nucleotides agree with TRBD1. V dropped 3 bases and J dropped 0; count of bases not matched to a gene: 2. Germline V lookup: CDR1 DFQATT, CDR2 SNEGSKA (reference sequence). The CDR3 loop spans 14 amino acids. The DNA of the CDR3 is TGCAGTGCTAGGACAGGGATTAGCAATCAGCCCCAGCATTTT. It is translated as CSARTGISNQPQHF.

The V gene is TRBV27, the J gene TRBJ2-7; weak D call: TRBD2 (6 bases). Germline V gene sequence: CDR1 MNHEY, CDR2 SMNVEV (reference sequence). The CDR3 is made up of 13 amino acids. Trimming stripped 3 bases from V and 6 bases from J, with 12 bases between. The CDR3 spells CASSFTTGSEQYF. The CDR3 DNA reads as TGTGCCAGCAGTTTCACGACCGGGAGCGAGCAGTACTTC.

This clonotype has a single count. A much larger clone differs by one base, so this may be a read error. J is TRBJ2-7 and V is TRBV25-1; no firm D call. The CDR3 totals 13 residues. CDR1 and CDR2 from the germline V gene are MGHDK and SYGVNS. CDR3 sequence (DNA): TGTGCCAGCAGTGACTATAAGAGCAACGAGCAGCACTTC. This encodes CASSDYKSNEQHF.

This clonotype occurred many times. V is TRBV7-9 and J is TRBJ2-2; 11 bases agree with TRBD2. The CDR3 is 16 residues long. J lost 6 bases, V lost 7 bases, and 10 bases had no gene match. CDR1 is SEHNR, CDR2 FQNEAQ, per germline (reference sequence). The chain's CDR3 is CASNPLAGEISGELFF. The DNA for the CDR3 is TGTGCCAGCAACCCACTAGCGGGAGAAATTTCCGGGGAGCTGTTTTTT.

This sequence joins TRBV7-9 and TRBJ1-5; a possible D gene is TRBD1 (6 bases). Germline V gene lookup returns CDR1 SEHNR and CDR2 FQNEAQ (reference sequence). This CDR3 has 18 amino acids. The V end lost 4 bases, the J end lost 5 bases, and 24 bases lay between the germline ends. CDR3 amino acids: CASSSGVGGVRSDQPQHF. As DNA, the CDR3 is TGTGCCAGCAGCTCCGGGGTGGGGGGCGTCAGATCGGATCAGCCCCAGCATTTT.

Details on this clonotype: A clone one base away is much larger, so this may be a read error. This chain links TRBV30 with TRBJ2-1; the match to TRBD2 covers 7 bases. The CDR3 is made up of 14 amino acids. V shed 2 bases, J shed 5 bases, and the junction held 6 bases outside the gene matches. Germline CDR1 reads GTSNPN; CDR2 reads SVGIG (reference sequence). The CDR3 DNA sequence: TGTGCCTGGAGTCTGCGGGGGTCCGACAATGAGCAGTTCTTC. Translated: CAWSLRGSDNEQFF.

This clonotype was found many times. The rearrangement links TRBV5-1 to TRBJ2-3; 11 nucleotides line up with TRBD2. V trimming: 4 bases; J trimming: 1 base; junction bases outside the gene matches: 8. The germline V gene has CDR1 SGHRS and CDR2 YFSETQ. There are 17 residues in the CDR3. CDR3 in amino acids: CASSPNPTSGGTDTQYF. DNA of the CDR3: TGCGCCAGCAGCCCCAATCCGACTAGCGGGGGCACAGATACGCAGTATTTT.

This clonotype was seen a few times. This chain uses TRBV7-9 with TRBJ1-1; 7 nucleotides agree with TRBD1. With V trimmed by 5 bases and J by 8 bases, 5 bases remained unmatched. This CDR3 spans 12 amino acids. Germline V gene sequence: CDR1 SEHNR, CDR2 FQNEAQ (reference sequence). CDR3 amino acids: CASSPVGQEAFF. CDR3 in DNA: TGTGCCAGCAGCCCCGTGGGACAGGAAGCTTTCTTT.

This clonotype showed up many times. The chain carries TRBV4-3 and TRBJ1-2; D may be TRBD1 (6 bases). The CDR3 is made up of 15 amino acids. Germline lookup yields CDR1 LGHNA and CDR2 YSLEER. Trimming pared 0 bases from V and 3 bases from J, leaving 11 bases between. The DNA of the CDR3 is TGCGCCAGCAGCCAAGATTGGCAGGGGTACTATGGCTACACCTTC. It specifies CASSQDWQGYYGYTF.

This clonotype came up many times. The chain recombines TRBV3-1 with TRBJ2-7; a possible D gene is TRBD1 (6 bases). V lost 6 bases and J 1 base, leaving 13 bases between the germline ends. This CDR3 has 14 residues. Germline CDR1 reads LGHDT; CDR2 reads YNNKEL (reference sequence). The CDR3: CASSPNRASYEQYF. The DNA for the CDR3 is TGTGCCAGCAGTCCCAACAGGGCATCCTACGAGCAGTACTTC.

This chain uses TRBV5-6 with TRBJ2-7; TRBD2 matches at 7 bases. CDR1 and CDR2 from the germline V gene are SGHDT and YYEEEE. The CDR3 has 15 amino acids. V dropped 2 bases and J dropped 5; count of bases not matched to a gene: 10. The CDR3 spells CASSLSTSVIDEQYF. DNA of the CDR3: TGTGCCAGCAGCTTATCTACTAGCGTAATAGACGAGCAGTACTTC.

The chain has TRBV6-6 and TRBJ2-3; a possible D gene is TRBD2 (5 bases). The CDR3 runs 14 residues. V lost 2 bases, J lost 0 bases, and 6 bases lay in between. CDR1 and CDR2 from the germline V gene are MNHNY and SVGAGI (reference sequence). CDR3 nucleotide sequence: TGTGCCAGCAGTTACACTAGAAGCACAGATACGCAGTATTTT. The encoded protein is CASSYTRSTDTQYF.

This clonotype has at least ten counts. This CDR3 reads CASSLSARAAEAFF. CDR3 DNA: TGTGCCAGCAGTTTATCGGCCCGGGCGGCTGAAGCTTTCTTT. The rearrangement links TRBV27 to TRBJ1-1; D unresolved. The ends were cut back, 0 bases at V and 6 bases at J, with 11 bases in the middle. This CDR3 region has 14 residues. Per germline, CDR1 MNHEY and CDR2 SMNVEV (reference sequence).

This clonotype was observed many times. The chain links TRBV7-9 to TRBJ1-4; 7 nucleotides agree with TRBD1. Unmatched junction bases numbered 3, after V lost 5 bases and J lost 6 bases. The CDR3 length is 13 residues. Germline loops: CDR1 SEHNR, CDR2 FQNEAQ (reference sequence). The CDR3 protein is CASSPGQDEKLFF. The CDR3 DNA is TGTGCCAGCAGCCCCGGACAGGATGAAAAACTGTTTTTT.

This clonotype was seen at least ten times. The chain couples TRBV5-6 to TRBJ1-6; perhaps TRBD1 as D (5 bases). V shed 0 bases and J shed 12 bases, with 10 bases lying between them. The CDR3 is 13 residues long. Germline V gene lookup returns CDR1 SGHDT and CDR2 YYEEEE. The CDR3 coding sequence is TGTGCCAGCAGCTTGGGCAGGGATGGACCCCTCCACTTT. It yields the protein CASSLGRDGPLHF.

This clonotype was recorded once. One end of the junction does not line up with germline, which may come from a read error. The chain couples TRBV20-1 to TRBJ2-1, with 7 bases identical to TRBD1. Germline assignment: CDR1 DFQATT and CDR2 SNEGSKA (reference sequence). The length of the CDR3 is 15 residues. CDR3 DNA: TGCGGTGCTACCGGGACAGAGAAGTCCTGCAATGAGCAGTTCTTC. It codes for CGATGTEKSCNEQFF.

This clonotype was found many times. This chain uses TRBV27 with TRBJ2-3, with 13 bases that match TRBD2. V was pared by 2 bases and J by 2 bases, with 1 base of the junction left unmatched. Germline lookup yields CDR1 MNHEY and CDR2 SMNVEV (reference sequence). This CDR3 is built from 16 residues. The CDR3 region is CASSLGTSGITDTQYF. The CDR3 DNA reads TGTGCCAGCAGTTTAGGGACTAGCGGGATCACAGATACGCAGTATTTT.